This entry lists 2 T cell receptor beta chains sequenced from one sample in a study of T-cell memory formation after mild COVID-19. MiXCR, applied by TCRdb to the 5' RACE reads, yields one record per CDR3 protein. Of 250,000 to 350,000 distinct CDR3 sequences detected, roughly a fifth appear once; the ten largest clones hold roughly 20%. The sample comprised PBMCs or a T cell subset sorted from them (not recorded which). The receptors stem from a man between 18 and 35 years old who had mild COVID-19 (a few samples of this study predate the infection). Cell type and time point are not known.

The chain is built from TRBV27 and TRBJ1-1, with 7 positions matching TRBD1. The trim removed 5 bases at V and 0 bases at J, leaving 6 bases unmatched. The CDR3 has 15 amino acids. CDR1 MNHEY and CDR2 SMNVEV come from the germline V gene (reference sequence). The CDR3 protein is CASSARQGLNTEAFF. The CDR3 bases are TGTGCCAGCAGTGCCAGACAGGGCCTGAACACTGAAGCTTTCTTT.

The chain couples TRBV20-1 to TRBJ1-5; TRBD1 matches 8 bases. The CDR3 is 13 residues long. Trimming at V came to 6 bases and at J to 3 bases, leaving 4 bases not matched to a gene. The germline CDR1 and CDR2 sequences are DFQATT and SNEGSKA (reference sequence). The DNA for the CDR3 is TGCAGTGCCAAGGACAGGGTCAATCAGCCCCAGCATTTT. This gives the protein CSAKDRVNQPQHF.